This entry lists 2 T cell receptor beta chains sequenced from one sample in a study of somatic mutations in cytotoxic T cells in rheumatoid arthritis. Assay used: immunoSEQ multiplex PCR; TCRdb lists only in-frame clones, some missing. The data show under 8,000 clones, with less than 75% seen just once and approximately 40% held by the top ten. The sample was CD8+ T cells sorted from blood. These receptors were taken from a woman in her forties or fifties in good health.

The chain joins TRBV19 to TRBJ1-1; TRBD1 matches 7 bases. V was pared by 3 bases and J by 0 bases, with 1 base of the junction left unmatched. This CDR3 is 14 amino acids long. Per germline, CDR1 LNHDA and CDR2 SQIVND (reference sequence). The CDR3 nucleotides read TGTGCCAGTAGTATCGACAGGGTGAACACTGAAGCTTTCTTT. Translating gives CASSIDRVNTEAFF.

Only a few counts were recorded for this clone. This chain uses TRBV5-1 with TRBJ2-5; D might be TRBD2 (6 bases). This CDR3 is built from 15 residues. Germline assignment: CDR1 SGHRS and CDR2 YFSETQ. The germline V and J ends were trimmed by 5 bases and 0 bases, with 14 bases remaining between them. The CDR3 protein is CASRRDDQYQETQYF. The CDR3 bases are TGCGCCAGCAGGCGGGACGACCAGTACCAAGAGACCCAGTACTTC.